This entry describes one T cell receptor (beta chain). The antigen remains undetermined. The treatment was: 19 received Ad26.COV2.S at low or high dose, single or two shots; 5 received placebo; per-sample allocation not given. At day 63 after the first vaccine or placebo injection, samples were drawn. The data belong to a study of Ad26.COV2.S vaccination and SARS-CoV-2 variants. About the study: Participants got Ad26.COV2.S intramuscularly, once or twice 56 days apart. Study-wide results and limits: Across vaccine and placebo recipients, the breadth of non-spike TCRs was similar.

The table came from immunoSEQ multiplex PCR; TCRdb's copy has only in-frame clones and leaves some out. The sample contains 300,000 to 400,000 clones, roughly 84% of which appear only once. Germline V gene lookup returns CDR1 SQVTM and CDR2 ANQGSEA. The CDR3 sequence is 13 residues long. J gave up 1 base and V 6 bases, and 3 bases lay outside the gene matches. The TCR comes from a person aged 18-65 years who received the Ad26.COV2.S COVID-19 vaccine or a placebo. The sequences come from peripheral blood, collected in a trial of Ad26.COV2.S vaccine versus placebo. The chain combines TRBV29-1 with TRBJ2-3, with 8 bases identical to TRBD1. In DNA form, the CDR3 reads TGCAGCGTGCCGGGACAGGGCACAGATACGCAGTATTTT. Its protein is CSVPGQGTDTQYF.